Below are 9 T cell receptor beta chains sequenced from a single sample in a study of preoperative IRX-2 immunotherapy in early breast cancer. Documented treatment: preoperative locoregional IRX-2 cytokine immunotherapy. The method was immunoSEQ multiplex PCR; TCRdb's version includes in-frame clones alone and lacks a portion of them. The sample records 20,000 to 30,000 clones, 80% to 90% being singletons. The input for sequencing was tumor tissue, taken after IRX-2 immunotherapy. Every receptor here comes from a human donor with breast cancer.

This chain connects TRBV5-1 to TRBJ2-7, with D possibly being TRBD1 or TRBD2 (6 bases each). The CDR3 has 13 amino acids. V was shortened by 2 bases and J by 7 bases, with 13 bases between the two germline ends. Germline V gene sequence: CDR1 SGHRS, CDR2 YFSETQ. The DNA for the CDR3 is TGCGCCAGCAGCTTAGGGGGGAGTGGGGAGCAGTACTTC. This translates into CASSLGGSGEQYF.

This chain joins TRBV7-6 and TRBJ2-5; no clear D. The V gene lost 6 bases and the J gene lost 2 bases, with 4 bases spanning the gap. Germline V gene lookup returns CDR1 SGHVS and CDR2 FNYEAQ. This CDR3 has 11 residues. The CDR3 DNA follows: TGTGCCAGCAGTCTGCAAGAGACCCAGTACTTC. It specifies CASSLQETQYF.

This clone was recorded only once. V usage is TRBV5-1 and J usage is TRBJ1-1; no clear D gene. The CDR3 has 14 residues. With 0 bases removed from V and 1 base from J, the gap between germline ends came to 7 bases. CDR1 and CDR2 from the germline V gene are SGHRS and YFSETQ. CDR3 sequence (DNA): TGCGCCAGCAGCTTGGACACTTGGAACACTGAAGCTTTCTTT. Its translation: CASSLDTWNTEAFF.

The chain has TRBV7-9 and TRBJ2-3; 10 bases agree with TRBD1. Germline CDR1 SEHNR, CDR2 FQNEAQ (reference sequence). The CDR3 contains 15 residues. V trimming: 5 bases; J trimming: 0 bases; junction bases outside the gene matches: 2. The CDR3 nucleotides are TGTGCCAGCAGCCCGGGACAGGGGAGCACAGATACGCAGTATTTT. Translated, it gives CASSPGQGSTDTQYF.

CDR3: CASSRKVSVSYTF. DNA for the CDR3: TGTGCCAGCAGCCGTAAGGTCTCGGTGAGCTACACCTTC. The rearrangement joins TRBV6-5 to TRBJ1-2; no definite D call. Germline CDR1 reads MNHEY; CDR2 reads SVGAGI. This CDR3 contains 13 residues. V was cut by 6 bases and J by 9 bases, with 17 bases left in between.

The CDR3 nucleotides are TGTGCCAGCAGTTACGGCACAGGGTCCTTAGGCTACACCTTC. This encodes CASSYGTGSLGYTF. This chain connects TRBV6-5 to TRBJ1-2; possible D gene TRBD1, 6 bases. Germline CDR1 is MNHEY and CDR2 is SVGAGI. V gave up 2 bases and J gave up 8 bases, with 15 bases separating them. The CDR3 is 14 residues long.

The chain employs TRBV28 and TRBJ2-7, with D perhaps TRBD1 (5 bases). This CDR3 contains 15 residues. CDR1 is MDHEN and CDR2 is SYDVKM in the germline V gene. Trimming took 7 bases from V and 1 from J, leaving 17 bases between them. CDR3 coding DNA: TGTGCCAGCAATAAACCGGGCCAGGGTTCCTACGAGCAGTACTTC. Residues: CASNKPGQGSYEQYF.

The gene calls are TRBV27 and TRBJ1-2, with D hard to call. CDR1 MNHEY and CDR2 SMNVEV come from the germline V gene (reference sequence). Trimming cost V 5 bases and J 4 bases, with 11 bases left between them. This CDR3 comprises 13 residues. CDR3 protein: CASSDTLTYGYTF. The CDR3 region has the DNA TGTGCCAGCAGTGATACACTAACCTATGGCTACACCTTC.

Only a few counts were recorded for this clone. The chain carries TRBV5-6 and TRBJ2-3; 8 nucleotides match TRBD2. Per germline, CDR1 SGHDT and CDR2 YYEEEE. The CDR3 has 16 residues. The junction had 10 bases not matched to a gene; V was cut back by 6 bases and J by 1 base. CDR3 protein: CASKLSVGGGTDTQYF. In nucleotides, the CDR3 is TGTGCCAGCAAACTATCGGTCGGGGGGGGCACAGATACGCAGTATTTT.